This TCR beta chain was recovered during a study of blood T cells in healthy people across ages. Together with a sample-barcoded 5' primer, a J-beta primer mix was included in a second PCR lasting about 6 to 11 cycles. TCRdb processed the 5' RACE reads anew with MiXCR; each CDR3 protein has one entry. The sample holds about 730,000 distinct CDR3 sequences, about 42% seen once. Germline assignment: CDR1 LGHNA and CDR2 YNFKEQ. CDR3 size: 15 residues. V shed 4 bases and J shed 0 bases, with 9 bases lying between them. The chain has TRBV4-2 and TRBJ2-2; D not resolved. This TCR derives from an older woman in good health. Material: blood. The CDR3: CASSRQTANTGELFF. CDR3 in DNA: TGTGCCAGCAGCCGGCAGACCGCGAACACCGGGGAGCTGTTTTTT.